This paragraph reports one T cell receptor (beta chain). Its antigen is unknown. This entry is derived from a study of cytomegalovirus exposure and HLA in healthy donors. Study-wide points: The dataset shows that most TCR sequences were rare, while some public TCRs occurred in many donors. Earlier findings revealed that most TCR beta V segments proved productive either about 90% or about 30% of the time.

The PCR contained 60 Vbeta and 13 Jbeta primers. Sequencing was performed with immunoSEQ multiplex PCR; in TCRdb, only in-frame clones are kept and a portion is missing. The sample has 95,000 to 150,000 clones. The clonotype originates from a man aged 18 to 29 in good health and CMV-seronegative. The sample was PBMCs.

The CDR3: CASSPTGNYEQYF. CDR3 nucleotides: TGTGCCAGCTCACCAACAGGGAACTACGAGCAGTACTTC. The chain links TRBV18 to TRBJ2-7, with D possibly TRBD1 on 6 matching bases. The CDR3 has 13 amino acids. Trimming cost V 2 bases and J 3 bases, with 8 bases left between them. Germline values: CDR1 KGHSH, CDR2 LQKENI.